These 23 T cell receptor beta chains came from one sample sequenced in a study of T cell responses to AZD1222 COVID-19 vaccine. TCRdb's table, derived via immunoSEQ multiplex PCR, lists solely in-frame clones and lacks some. The table shows 110,000 to 150,000 clones, with around 87% occurring only once. This specimen consisted of peripheral blood, obtained on day 0 of AZD1222 vaccination. The receptors derive from an adult in good health.

This clone was found many times. V and J are TRBV3-1 (or the pseudogene TRBV3-2) and TRBJ2-7; 7 nucleotides align to TRBD2. The germline CDR1 and CDR2 sequences are LGHDT and YNNKEL (reference sequence). V was pared by 1 base and J by 0 bases, with 3 bases of the junction left unmatched. The CDR3 length is 15 residues. Here the CDR3 reads CASSQASGSSYEQYF. The CDR3 coding sequence is TGTGCCAGCAGCCAAGCTAGCGGTAGCTCCTACGAGCAGTACTTC.

This chain joins TRBV5-4 and TRBJ1-1; tentative D call: TRBD1 (6 bases). The germline CDR1 and CDR2 sequences are SGHNT and YYREEE (reference sequence). The CDR3 runs 13 residues. V lost 10 bases and J lost 1, with 14 bases in between. The CDR3 spells CASRAGANTEAFF. The CDR3 region has the DNA TGTGCCTCGCGGGCGGGGGCGAACACTGAAGCTTTCTTT.

J is TRBJ1-1 and V is TRBV7-9; 8 bases map to TRBD1. CDR3 length: 16 residues. Per the germline V gene, CDR1 is SEHNR and CDR2 is FQNEAQ (reference sequence). V was pared by 5 bases and J by 1 base, with 9 bases of the junction left unmatched. As DNA, the CDR3 is TGTGCCAGCAGCATCACAGGGGGTGTGGGGAACACTGAAGCTTTCTTT. Translation gives CASSITGGVGNTEAFF.

The chain employs TRBV24-1 and TRBJ2-1; 8 bases agree with TRBD2. This CDR3 is 16 amino acids long. Germline CDR1 reads KGHDR; CDR2 reads SFDVKD. V lost 2 bases, J lost 10 bases, and 12 bases stayed unmatched. DNA for the CDR3: TGTGCCACCAGTGATTCCCTACTAGCGGTTACGGCGGAGCAGTTCTTC. It specifies CATSDSLLAVTAEQFF.

The genes are TRBV18 and TRBJ2-5, with 8 bases aligning to TRBD1. The germline gives CDR1 KGHSH, CDR2 LQKENI. This CDR3 has 15 amino acids. The J segment lost 2 bases and the V segment lost 8 bases, leaving 10 bases of the junction unmatched. CDR3 amino acids: CASQIYRGIQETQYF. In nucleotides, the CDR3 is TGTGCCAGCCAGATCTACAGGGGGATACAAGAGACCCAGTACTTC.

This clone was recorded a few times. The chain links TRBV21-1 to TRBJ2-5; TRBD1, the D gene given by the table, was not confirmed from the DNA. TRBV21-1 is deemed a pseudogene. This CDR3 spans 13 amino acids. The CDR3 DNA is TGTGCCAGCAGCAGTGGACAGGGAGAGACCCAGTACTTC. This translates into CASSSGQGETQYF.

The rearrangement uses TRBV4-2 and TRBJ1-6, with D possibly matching TRBD1 (5 bases). V lost 2 bases, J lost 7 bases, and 12 bases lay in between. The germline V gene has CDR1 LGHNA and CDR2 YNFKEQ. The CDR3 sequence is 15 residues long. CDR3 sequence: CASSQKTGVNSPLHF. The CDR3 region has the DNA TGTGCCAGCAGCCAAAAAACAGGAGTGAATTCACCCCTCCACTTT.

This chain connects TRBV7-6 to TRBJ2-2; D not resolved. The V end was cut by 5 bases, the J end by 6 bases, with 16 bases between. The CDR3 totals 15 residues. Germline V gives CDR1 SGHVS, CDR2 FNYEAQ. CDR3 DNA: TGTGCCAGCAGCCCTGTTGGGCGCGGCGCCGGGGAGCTGTTTTTT. As protein: CASSPVGRGAGELFF.

V and J are TRBV30 and TRBJ1-3; the D gene is possibly TRBD1 (5 bases). CDR1 and CDR2 from the germline V gene are GTSNPN and SVGIG (reference sequence). The V gene lost 0 bases and the J gene lost 0 bases, with 12 bases spanning the gap. The CDR3 loop spans 16 amino acids. CDR3 in amino acids: CAWSVRGLLSGNTIYF. The CDR3 region has the DNA TGTGCCTGGAGTGTCCGGGGACTACTCTCTGGAAACACCATATATTTT.

This chain links TRBV28 with TRBJ2-7, with D possibly TRBD2 on 6 matching bases. This CDR3 contains 16 residues. Trimming left V 6 bases short and J 0 bases short, with 18 bases between. Per the germline V gene, CDR1 is MDHEN and CDR2 is SYDVKM. The CDR3 DNA follows: TGTGCCAGCAGCCCCCGGGGGAGTCTGAGCTCCTACGAGCAGTACTTC. Its protein is CASSPRGSLSSYEQYF.

This chain uses TRBV4-1 with TRBJ1-1; D remains unclear. Germline loops: CDR1 MGHRA, CDR2 YSYEKL. The length of the CDR3 is 15 residues. V lost 1 base and J 2 bases, leaving 11 bases between the germline ends. CDR3 DNA sequence: TGCGCCAGCAGCCAAGGTTGGGCAGACAACACTGAAGCTTTCTTT. This gives the protein CASSQGWADNTEAFF.

This rearrangement joins TRBV6-1 to TRBJ2-3; TRBD2 agrees at 8 bases. The length of the CDR3 is 16 residues. V dropped 4 bases and J dropped 2; count of bases not matched to a gene: 8. Germline V gives CDR1 MNHNS, CDR2 SASEGT. CDR3 sequence: CASSVTSGGYTDTQYF. The CDR3 nucleotides are TGTGCCAGCAGTGTCACTAGCGGCGGATACACAGATACGCAGTATTTT.

The chain couples TRBV6-5 to TRBJ1-4, with 8 bases aligning to TRBD1. Germline V lookup: CDR1 MNHEY, CDR2 SVGAGI. Trimming at V came to 8 bases and at J to 7 bases, leaving 9 bases not matched to a gene. This CDR3 contains 14 residues. Here the CDR3 DNA reads TGTGCCAGCGTAACAGGGGGGGATGGTGAAAAACTGTTTTTT. Encoded protein: CASVTGGDGEKLFF.

The rearrangement links TRBV11-2 to TRBJ2-5; D is unclear. Trimming took off 5 bases at V and 1 base at J, with 11 bases between the two ends. This CDR3 region has 14 residues. CDR1 and CDR2 from the germline V gene are SGHAT and FQNNGV. CDR3 sequence: CASSPSASQETQYF. The CDR3 DNA reads as TGTGCCAGCAGCCCGAGTGCGTCCCAAGAGACCCAGTACTTC.

This clone was counted once. The chain couples TRBV7-3 to TRBJ1-1; TRBD1 is a possible D gene (5 bases). Germline CDR1 and CDR2: SGHTA and FQGTGA. Trimming stripped 1 base from V and 3 bases from J, with 9 bases between. CDR3 length: 14 amino acids. In nucleotides, the CDR3 is TGTGCCAGCAGCTTAAGGGGCTGGGACACTGAAGCTTTCTTT. Its translation is CASSLRGWDTEAFF.

This clone came up a few times. One end of the junction is discordant with germline, which a read error may explain. The chain employs TRBV7-7 and TRBJ2-1; 10 bases align to TRBD2. Germline loops: CDR1 SSHAT, CDR2 FNYEAQ (reference sequence). The CDR3 consists of 17 residues. CDR3 bases: TGTGCTAGCAGCTTGAACCCGGGACTAGCGCTGAACAATGAGCAGTTCTTC. It codes for CASSLNPGLALNNEQFF.

This chain joins TRBV6-2 or TRBV6-3 and TRBJ2-7, with D uncertain. V lost 5 bases, J lost 4 bases, and 6 bases lay in between. Germline lookup yields CDR1 MNHEY and CDR2 SVGEGT. This CDR3 has 11 amino acids. The CDR3 DNA reads TGTGCCAGCAGTACCTCGTACGAGCAGTACTTC. It yields the protein CASSTSYEQYF.

The chain is built from TRBV7-9 and TRBJ1-5; D remains ambiguous. The CDR3 extends over 14 amino acids. Trimming removed 2 bases at V and 1 base at J, with 6 bases between. Per germline, CDR1 SEHNR and CDR2 FQNEAQ (reference sequence). This CDR3 is CASSLSESNQPQHF. In nucleotides, the CDR3 is TGTGCCAGCAGCTTATCAGAGAGCAATCAGCCCCAGCATTTT.

The chain has TRBV3-1 (or the pseudogene TRBV3-2) and TRBJ2-7; unclear D gene. The CDR3 covers 14 residues. Germline CDR1 reads LGHDT; CDR2 reads YNNKEL (reference sequence). V lost 4 bases and J 0 bases, leaving 10 bases between the germline ends. The CDR3 spells CASSPAGYSYEQYF. The CDR3 DNA follows: TGTGCCAGCAGCCCTGCCGGGTACTCCTACGAGCAGTACTTC.

This chain links TRBV7-9 with TRBJ1-6; the match to TRBD1 covers 7 bases. The V and J ends lost 5 bases and 1 base, in that order; junction bases with no gene match: 8. This CDR3 region has 17 residues. CDR1 is SEHNR and CDR2 is FQNEAQ in the germline V gene (reference sequence). The CDR3 coding sequence is TGTGCCAGCAGCGACAGGGCCCAAAGATCCTATAATTCACCCCTCCACTTT. It is translated as CASSDRAQRSYNSPLHF.

This clone was recorded a few times. This chain uses TRBV2 with TRBJ2-7; maybe TRBD1 (5 bases). CDR3 length: 14 amino acids. Trimming pared 11 bases from V and 0 bases from J, leaving 17 bases between. From germline, CDR1 is SNHLY and CDR2 FYNNEI. The CDR3 protein is CAPTPRASSYEQYF. The DNA for the CDR3 is TGTGCCCCCACCCCCAGGGCCAGCTCCTACGAGCAGTACTTC. Together with reference TRBV2 and TRBJ2-7, the CDR3 gives the full variable domain: EPEVTQTPSHQVTQMGQEVILRCVPISNHLYFYWYRQILGQKVEFLVSFYNNEISEKSEIFDDQFSVERPDGSNFTLKIRSTKLEDSAMYFCAPTPRASSYEQYFGPGTRLTVT.

The chain carries TRBV7-2 and TRBJ1-1, with a tentative D call TRBD1 (5 bases). The germline V gene encodes CDR1 SGHTA and CDR2 FQGNSA. The V end lost 6 bases, the J end lost 2 bases, and 16 bases lay between the germline ends. This CDR3 is 15 amino acids long. The CDR3 spells CASRSQGTTNTEAFF. The CDR3 nucleotides read TGTGCCAGCAGGAGCCAAGGGACTACCAACACTGAAGCTTTCTTT.

The CDR3 DNA follows: TGTGCCAGCAGCTCGGACCAAGTAAAGACTGAAGCTTTCTTT. It codes for CASSSDQVKTEAFF. The chain is built from TRBV5-5 and TRBJ1-1; D is undetermined. This CDR3 contains 14 residues. Germline V gene data show CDR1 as SGHKS and CDR2 as YYEKEE (reference sequence). V was shortened by 3 bases and J by 5 bases, with 14 bases between the two germline ends.